This T cell receptor beta chain is drawn from a study of read filtering for tumor transcriptome and immune sequencing. Study context: DNase treatment preceded whole-transcriptome library preparation. Study observations and caveats: Compared with RNA-seq, IR-seq gave much higher clonotype depth and reliability.

V was clipped by 2 bases and J by 5 bases, with 7 bases between them. Germline CDR1 MGHDK, CDR2 SYGVNS. The CDR3 consists of 14 residues. The library was built from around 0.4 ug RNA with molecular barcoded adaptors for alpha/delta and beta/gamma chains. TCRdb reanalysed the reads using MiXCR and keeps one entry per CDR3 protein. This sample carries about 130,000 distinct CDR3 sequences, 10% to 15% of them seen once, and the ten largest clones take 11%. In this sample, this clonotype turned up once. Antigen specificity is unknown. The sequencing sample was made of a population of CD138-negative cells sorted from bone marrow. This receptor was identified in a donor over 35 with multiple myeloma. The chain carries TRBV25-1 and TRBJ2-6, with no clear D. The CDR3 here is CASSETGRANVLTF. As DNA, the CDR3 is TGTGCCAGCAGTGAAACGGGCAGGGCCAACGTCCTGACTTTC.